This is a list of T cell receptor beta chains from one sample in a study of blood T cell repertoires in COVID-19. Produced via immunoSEQ multiplex PCR; TCRdb's table is partial and in-frame only. This table has 200,000 to 300,000 clones, roughly 82% appearing once. Sequencing was carried out using PBMCs or T cells enriched from blood (not recorded which). The receptors derive from a woman in her forties or fifties who had recovered from COVID-19. The conserved cysteine and the conserved F or W are not part of the CDR3 here. D genes are given only for firm matches.

>9|TRBJ1-1|TRBV20-1|NA
SARGQTEAF
>14|TRBJ2-3|TRBV5-1|TRBD2
ASSPGTSGGADTQY
>12|TRBJ1-2|TRBV7-2|TRBD1
ASSPSPGGSGYT
>12|TRBJ1-5|TRBV6-5|TRBD1
ASSYPGTDQPQH
>12|TRBJ1-4|TRBV5-1|NA
ASSLEVFGQKLF
>11|TRBJ2-7|TRBV20-1|NA
SASQQSTYEQY
>19|TRBJ2-1|TRBV18|TRBD2
ASSPIRGGKSGRSFRDEQF
>17|TRBJ2-3|TRBV27|TRBD2
ASSPVSAGGPFGTDTQY
>13|TRBJ2-7|TRBV19|TRBD1
ASRRTQGAGNEQY
>13|TRBJ1-3|TRBV18|NA
ASVRQGSSGNTIY
>13|TRBJ2-1|TRBV28|TRBD2
ASSPASGVYNEQF
>13|TRBJ1-6|TRBV19|TRBD1
ASTEFGTGVSPLH
>13|TRBJ2-3|TRBV7-9|NA
ASSPVVARTDTQY
>11|TRBJ1-1|TRBV3-1/TRBV3-2|NA
ASTWGGTTEAF
>13|TRBJ2-2|TRBV6-5|NA
ASRRNPQAPGELF
>13|TRBJ1-1|TRBV9|TRBD1
ASSTGQGLLSEAF
>11|TRBJ2-7|TRBV7-2|NA
ASSFGGSYEQY
>13|TRBJ1-1|TRBV7-2|NA
ASSSGGAIRTEAF
>12|TRBJ1-1|TRBV28|TRBD1
ASTKDRGLLEAF
>13|TRBJ2-7|TRBV18|TRBD1
ASSATGGSSYEQY
>11|TRBJ1-5|TRBV18|NA
ASSPRGNQPQH
>13|TRBJ2-7|TRBV7-8|TRBD1
ASSVDPGQGYEQY
>17|TRBJ2-3|TRBV7-2|TRBD2
ASTLQGLAGARSTDTQY
>15|TRBJ2-3|TRBV19|NA
ASSIRLGGVDTDTQY
>12|TRBJ2-5|TRBV7-9|NA
ASSLGTFQETQY
>15|TRBJ1-2|TRBV9|NA
ASSVDDLTGDYYGYT
>12|TRBJ2-5|TRBV5-1|NA
ASSLGRVQETQY
>11|TRBJ2-7|TRBV2|NA
ASSGESRGMGY
>13|TRBJ2-7|TRBV11-1|TRBD1
ASSSRQGGRYEQY